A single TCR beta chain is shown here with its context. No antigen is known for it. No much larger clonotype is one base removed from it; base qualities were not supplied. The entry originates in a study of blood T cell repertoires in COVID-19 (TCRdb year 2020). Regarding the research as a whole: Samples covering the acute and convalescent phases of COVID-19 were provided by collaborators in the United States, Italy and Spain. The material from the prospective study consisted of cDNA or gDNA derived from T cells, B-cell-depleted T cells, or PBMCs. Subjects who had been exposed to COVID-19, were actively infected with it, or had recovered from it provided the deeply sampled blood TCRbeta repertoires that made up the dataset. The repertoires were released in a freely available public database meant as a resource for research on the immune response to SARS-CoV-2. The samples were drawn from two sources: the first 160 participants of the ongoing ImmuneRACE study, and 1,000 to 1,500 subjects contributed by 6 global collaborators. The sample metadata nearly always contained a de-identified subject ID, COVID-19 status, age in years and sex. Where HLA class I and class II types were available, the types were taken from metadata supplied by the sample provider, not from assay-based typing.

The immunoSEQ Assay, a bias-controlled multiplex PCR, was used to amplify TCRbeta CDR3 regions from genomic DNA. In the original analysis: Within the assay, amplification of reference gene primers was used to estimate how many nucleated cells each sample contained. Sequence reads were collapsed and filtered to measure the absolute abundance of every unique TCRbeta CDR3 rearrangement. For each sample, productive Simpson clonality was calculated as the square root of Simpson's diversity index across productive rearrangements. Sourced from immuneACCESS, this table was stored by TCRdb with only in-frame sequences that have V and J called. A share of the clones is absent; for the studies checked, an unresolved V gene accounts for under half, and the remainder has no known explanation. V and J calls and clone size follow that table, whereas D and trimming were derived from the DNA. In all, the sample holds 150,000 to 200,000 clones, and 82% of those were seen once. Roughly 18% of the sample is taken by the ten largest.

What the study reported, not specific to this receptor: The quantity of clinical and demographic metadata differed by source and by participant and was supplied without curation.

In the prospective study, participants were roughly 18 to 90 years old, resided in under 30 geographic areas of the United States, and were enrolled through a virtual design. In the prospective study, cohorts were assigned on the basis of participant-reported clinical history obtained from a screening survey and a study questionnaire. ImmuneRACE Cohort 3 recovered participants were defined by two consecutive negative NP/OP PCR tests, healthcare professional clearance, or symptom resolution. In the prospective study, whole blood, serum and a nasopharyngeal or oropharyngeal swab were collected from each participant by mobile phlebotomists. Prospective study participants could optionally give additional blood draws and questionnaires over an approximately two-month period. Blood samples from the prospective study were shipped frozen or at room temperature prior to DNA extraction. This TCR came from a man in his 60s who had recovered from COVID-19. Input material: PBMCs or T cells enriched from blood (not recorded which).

The base sequence is TGTGCCAGTAGTACGACGGGGGGAAGCACAGATACGCAGTATTTT. Its translation reads: CASSTTGGSTDTQYF. The chain couples TRBV19 to TRBJ2-3; a stretch of 7 junction bases matches TRBD2. Trimmed from V: 4 bases; trimmed from J: 0 bases; junction bases lacking a gene match: 4. Including the terminal cysteine and phenylalanine, the CDR3 comprises 15 residues. Left in the record is the CDR3 DNA by itself, 45 bases read in frame from the first base. The germline V gene (reference sequence) gives CDR1 as LNHDA and CDR2 as SQIVND.